The next 25 T cell receptor beta chains were all read from a single sample in a study of graft-versus-host responses after intestinal transplantation. Generated by immunoSEQ multiplex PCR, the TCRdb table keeps only in-frame clones and is missing some. The sample comprises tens of thousands of clones, roughly 90% of which are singletons, and around 2.6% rests with the top ten. These receptors are not linked to any known antigen. Specimen: unstimulated CD8+ T cells sorted from spleen or lymph node cells, collected before intestinal transplant. The source of these receptors is a human donor who received an intestinal transplant.

The gene calls are TRBV29-1 and TRBJ1-2, with TRBD1 matching over 12 bases. CDR1 and CDR2 (germline): SQVTM, ANQGSEA. Trimming took 5 bases from V and 2 from J; bases not matched to a gene: 6. This CDR3 comprises 15 residues. The CDR3 region has the DNA TGCAGCGTTTTCGGGACAGGGGGCCCGAACTATGGCTACACCTTC. It yields the protein CSVFGTGGPNYGYTF.

The chain has TRBV28 and TRBJ1-1, with 9 bases fitting TRBD1. The CDR3 sequence is 13 residues long. Germline V gene sequence: CDR1 MDHEN, CDR2 SYDVKM. J was trimmed by 5 bases and V by 4 bases; bases with no gene match: 2. The CDR3 coding sequence is TGTGCCAGCAGTTACAGGGGGCTGACTGAAGCTTTCTTT. Translating gives CASSYRGLTEAFF.

This chain connects TRBV6-5 to TRBJ2-2; D is unresolved. The V gene's germline CDR1 is MNHEY and CDR2 SVGAGI. The V end lost 4 bases, the J end lost 11 bases, and 17 bases lay between the germline ends. This CDR3 region has 14 residues. The CDR3 sequence: CASSWSPTREELFF. Here the CDR3 DNA reads TGTGCCAGCAGTTGGTCCCCCACACGTGAAGAGCTGTTTTTT.

The chain couples TRBV7-8 to TRBJ2-1; weak D call: TRBD1 (5 bases). Per the germline V gene, CDR1 is SGHVS and CDR2 is FQNEAQ. The V and J ends lost 0 bases and 5 bases respectively, with 11 bases between them. This CDR3 has 15 amino acids. The CDR3 sequence: CASSLAGRPNNEQFF. As DNA, the CDR3 is TGTGCCAGCAGCTTAGCGGGGCGACCTAACAATGAGCAGTTCTTC.

The rearrangement links TRBV19 to TRBJ2-1; the D gene is possibly TRBD2 (6 bases). Germline V lookup: CDR1 LNHDA, CDR2 SQIVND (reference sequence). Trimming removed 5 bases at V and 3 bases at J, with 17 bases between. CDR3 size: 16 residues. CDR3 nucleotides: TGTGCCAGTAGTTATGCGGGATTAGAATACTACAATGAGCAGTTCTTC. It encodes CASSYAGLEYYNEQFF.

The V gene is TRBV5-1, the J gene TRBJ2-7, with D perhaps TRBD1 (6 bases). V lost 4 bases and J 2 bases, leaving 13 bases between the germline ends. The CDR3 covers 14 residues. Germline loops: CDR1 SGHRS, CDR2 YFSETQ. CDR3 protein: CASSPRDKPYEQYF. Written as DNA, the CDR3 is TGCGCCAGCAGCCCCCGGGACAAACCCTACGAGCAGTACTTC.

This clone came up a few times. The CDR3 DNA reads as TGCGCCAGCAGCCAAGAGGGATCGGGGGGGCTGAATGAGCAGTTCTTC. Protein product: CASSQEGSGGLNEQFF. The rearrangement links TRBV4-1 to TRBJ2-1, with 8 bases that match TRBD2. The CDR3 runs to 16 residues. Germline trimming cut 0 bases from V and 7 bases from J; bases unmatched to any gene: 8. Germline CDR1 is MGHRA and CDR2 is YSYEKL.

This rearrangement joins TRBV4-1 to TRBJ2-3; 10 bases map to TRBD2. The germline V gene has CDR1 MGHRA and CDR2 YSYEKL. There are 16 residues in the CDR3. With V trimmed by 3 bases and J by 7 bases, 10 bases remained unmatched. The CDR3: CASSHLAGAPSHTQYF. Here the CDR3 DNA reads TGCGCCAGCAGCCACCTAGCGGGGGCCCCCAGTCATACGCAGTATTTT.

The chain joins TRBV28 to TRBJ2-7; TRBD1 agrees at 8 bases. The germline V gene encodes CDR1 MDHEN and CDR2 SYDVKM. The trim removed 6 bases at V and 6 bases at J, leaving 13 bases unmatched. The CDR3 spans 15 residues. The CDR3 region has the DNA TGTGCCAGCAGCCCTCGTAGGACAGGGAGATCCGAGCAGTACTTC. Amino acid sequence: CASSPRRTGRSEQYF.

The chain employs TRBV5-1 and TRBJ2-7; TRBD1 matches 7 bases. Germline CDR1 SGHRS, CDR2 YFSETQ. The J segment lost 3 bases and the V segment lost 4 bases, leaving 7 bases of the junction unmatched. CDR3 size: 14 residues. This chain's CDR3 is CASSPTGAHYEQYF. The CDR3 region has the DNA TGCGCCAGCAGCCCAACAGGGGCCCACTACGAGCAGTACTTC.

The chain combines TRBV5-1 with TRBJ2-7; D uncertain. CDR3 length equals 12 residues. Germline V gene lookup returns CDR1 SGHRS and CDR2 YFSETQ. V was trimmed by 3 bases and J by 0 bases, leaving 4 bases between them. The CDR3 sequence: CASSSSSYEQYF. The CDR3 DNA reads TGCGCCAGCAGCTCTAGCTCCTACGAGCAGTACTTC. The whole variable domain, remainder taken from reference TRBV5-1 and TRBJ2-7, is KAGVTQTPRYLIKTRGQQVTLSCSPISGHRSVSWYQQTPGQGLQFLFEYFSETQRNKGNFPGRFSGRQFSNSRSEMNVSTLELGDSALYLCASSSSSYEQYFGPGTRLTVT.

The chain uses TRBV7-9 and TRBJ2-1; D is unclear. CDR1 and CDR2 (germline): SEHNR, FQNEAQ (reference sequence). Between the trimmed V and J ends, which lost 5 bases and 7 bases, there was a span of 12 bases. This CDR3 is 13 amino acids long. CDR3 DNA sequence: TGTGCCAGCAGCCCCTCGGTTGGTAATGAGCAGTTCTTC. This encodes CASSPSVGNEQFF.

The V and J genes are TRBV2 and TRBJ2-5; 9 nucleotides match TRBD1. The CDR3 spans 14 residues. Germline V gene data show CDR1 as SNHLY and CDR2 as FYNNEI. Unmatched junction bases numbered 9, after V lost 10 bases and J lost 3 bases. The CDR3 here is CATKPWDREETQYF. DNA for the CDR3: TGTGCCACCAAACCCTGGGACAGGGAAGAGACCCAGTACTTC.

V gene TRBV4-1 combines with J gene TRBJ2-7, with D possibly matching TRBD1 (6 bases). V lost 0 bases to trimming and J lost 5 bases, with 11 bases between them. This CDR3 comprises 14 residues. The germline gives CDR1 MGHRA, CDR2 YSYEKL. The CDR3 nucleotides read TGCGCCAGCAGCCAAGAAACAGGGCTCGACGAGCAGTACTTC. It codes for CASSQETGLDEQYF.

J is TRBJ2-7 and V is TRBV11-2; 7 nucleotides align to TRBD1. Germline loops: CDR1 SGHAT, CDR2 FQNNGV. Trimming took 1 base from V and 2 from J; bases not matched to a gene: 5. The CDR3 runs 15 residues. Here the CDR3 reads CASSLVMDRTYEQYF. Written as DNA, the CDR3 is TGTGCCAGCAGCTTAGTCATGGACAGGACCTACGAGCAGTACTTC.

This chain connects TRBV4-1 to TRBJ2-3, with a possible D match to TRBD1 (6 bases). Trimming cost V 4 bases and J 0 bases, with 11 bases left between them. Germline CDR1 is MGHRA and CDR2 is YSYEKL. The CDR3 has 15 amino acids. The CDR3 coding sequence is TGCGCCAGCAGCCTGGACAGCCCAAGCACAGATACGCAGTATTTT. Its protein is CASSLDSPSTDTQYF.

This clone was found once. This sequence joins TRBV27 and TRBJ2-7; no reliable D call. V dropped 3 bases and J dropped 1 base, with 13 bases sitting between them. Germline CDR1 is MNHEY and CDR2 is SMNVEV (reference sequence). The CDR3 extends over 15 amino acids. As DNA, the CDR3 is TGTGCCAGCAGTTTTCAGGCGTTGTGGTCCTACGAGCAGTACTTC. Protein: CASSFQALWSYEQYF.

The chain employs TRBV9 and TRBJ2-1; 7 nucleotides match TRBD1. The CDR3 sequence is 14 residues long. The V gene end was trimmed by 3 bases and the J gene end by 5 bases; junction bases not matched to a gene: 5. Germline CDR1 SGDLS, CDR2 YYNGEE. Here the CDR3 reads CASSGDSAHNEQFF. DNA for the CDR3: TGTGCCAGCAGCGGGGACAGCGCCCACAATGAGCAGTTCTTC.

The chain couples TRBV27 to TRBJ2-7; D possibly corresponds to TRBD2 (7 bases). The V gene's germline CDR1 is MNHEY and CDR2 SMNVEV (reference sequence). The CDR3 totals 14 residues. Trimming shortened V by 2 bases and J by 5 bases, and 13 bases separated the two germline ends. The CDR3 is CASSLRGGSHEQYF. CDR3 nucleotides: TGTGCCAGCAGTTTAAGGGGGGGTTCCCACGAGCAGTACTTC.

V and J are TRBV6-1 and TRBJ1-6, with a weak D call TRBD1 (5 bases). The CDR3 sequence is 16 residues long. Germline V gene sequence: CDR1 MNHNS, CDR2 SASEGT. Trimming stripped 0 bases from V and 2 bases from J, with 8 bases between. CDR3 in DNA: TGTGCCAGCAGTGAAGCGCGGGGCCCCTATAATTCACCCCTCCACTTT. Translated, it gives CASSEARGPYNSPLHF.

V usage is TRBV5-1 and J usage is TRBJ2-5; D might be TRBD2 (7 bases). The closer fit of TRBJ2-7 to the DNA end suggests the J call may be wrong. This CDR3 region has 13 residues. CDR1 is SGHRS and CDR2 is YFSETQ in the germline V gene. For the CDR3, the DNA is TGCGCCAGCCGGGCGGGGGCTCCCGGCGAGCAGTACTTC. It translates to CASRAGAPGEQYF.

This clone has just a few counts. The chain links TRBV6-1 to TRBJ1-5, with 9 nucleotides matching TRBD1. Losses at the gene ends were 1 base for V and 6 bases for J; bases not matched to a gene: 4. This CDR3 comprises 15 residues. Germline lookup yields CDR1 MNHNS and CDR2 SASEGT. DNA of the CDR3: TGTGCCAGCAGTGAAGGGTCGACAGGGGGTCAGCCCCAGCATTTT. Translating gives CASSEGSTGGQPQHF.

V and J are TRBV29-1 and TRBJ2-7; 9 nucleotides match TRBD1. CDR1 and CDR2 (germline): SQVTM, ANQGSEA. V shed 6 bases and J 4 bases; nucleotides not matched to a gene: 4. This CDR3 comprises 12 residues. In nucleotides, the CDR3 is TGCAGCGTGATACAGGGGGCATACGAGCAGTACTTC. Translating it yields CSVIQGAYEQYF.

The gene calls are TRBV15 and TRBJ1-2, with D hard to call. The V gene's germline CDR1 is LNHNV and CDR2 YYDKDF (reference sequence). This CDR3 has 15 amino acids. Trimming removed 3 bases from V and 0 bases from J, with 11 bases in between. Here the CDR3 reads CATSSTREANYGYTF. CDR3 nucleotide sequence: TGTGCCACCAGCAGTACCCGGGAGGCTAACTATGGCTACACCTTC.

The chain joins TRBV15 to TRBJ2-1; the D gene is possibly TRBD1 (5 bases). Germline CDR1 reads LNHNV; CDR2 reads YYDKDF (reference sequence). V was shortened by 0 bases and J by 8 bases, with 8 bases between the two germline ends. CDR3 size: 13 residues. The CDR3: CATSRDRGDEQFF. CDR3 nucleotide sequence: TGTGCCACCAGCAGAGATAGGGGCGATGAGCAGTTCTTC.